This T cell receptor beta chain was profiled in a study of cytomegalovirus exposure and HLA in healthy donors. The V end was cut by 1 base, the J end by 4 bases, with 16 bases between. In germline, CDR1 is MGHRA, CDR2 YSYEKL. This CDR3 spans 16 amino acids. On this clone itself: What it binds is unknown.

Donors consisted of healthy bone marrow donors. PCR amplification relied on 60 Vbeta primers (plus 13 Jbeta primers). TCRdb's copy holds only in-frame clones and misses some; the assay was immunoSEQ multiplex PCR. The sample includes tens of thousands of clones, 90% of them seen just once. General study points: Rarity marked most TCR sequences, yet some public TCRs occurred in many donors.

The sequence came from a woman aged 18-29 years in good health and CMV-seronegative. Sequenced: PBMCs. The rearrangement uses TRBV4-1 and TRBJ1-2; D not certain. The CDR3 is CASSQGAGKTSYGYTF. The CDR3, as DNA: TGCGCCAGCAGCCAAGGGGCAGGAAAAACATCCTATGGCTACACCTTC.